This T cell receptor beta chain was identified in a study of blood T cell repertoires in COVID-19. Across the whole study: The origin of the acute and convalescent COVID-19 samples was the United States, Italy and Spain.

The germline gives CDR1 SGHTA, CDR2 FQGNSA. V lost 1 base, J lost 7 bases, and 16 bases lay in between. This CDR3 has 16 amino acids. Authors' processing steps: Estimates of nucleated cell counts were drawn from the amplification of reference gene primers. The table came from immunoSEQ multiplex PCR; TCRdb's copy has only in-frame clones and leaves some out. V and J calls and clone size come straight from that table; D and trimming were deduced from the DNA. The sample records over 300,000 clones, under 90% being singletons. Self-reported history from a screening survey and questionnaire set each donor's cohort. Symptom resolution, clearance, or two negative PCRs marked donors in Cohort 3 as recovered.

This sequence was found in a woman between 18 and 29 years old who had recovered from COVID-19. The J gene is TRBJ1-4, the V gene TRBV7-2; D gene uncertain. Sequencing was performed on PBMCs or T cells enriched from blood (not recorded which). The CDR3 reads CASSLGINRGSEKLFF. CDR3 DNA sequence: TGTGCCAGCAGCTTAGGTATCAACAGAGGGAGTGAAAAACTGTTTTTT.